The clone carrying this T cell receptor (beta chain) was seen a few times. HTBI primers from iRepertoire and Arm-PCR of CDR3 regions yielded the TCR beta libraries. TCRdb independently ran MiXCR on the multiplex PCR reads; one entry per CDR3 protein. Of 300,000 to 500,000 distinct CDR3 sequences in the sample, under 25% are singletons; the top ten hold around 20%. Time point defined: persistent/refractory GD, antithyroid drugs over 5 years with positive TRAb. Making the TCR library involved RNA that had been extracted from PBMCs. The V end was cut by 6 bases, the J end by 6 bases, with 23 bases between. This CDR3 region has 16 residues. The data were obtained in a study of regulatory T cells in long-lasting Graves disease.

This sequence joins TRBV12-3 or TRBV12-4 and TRBJ1-2; possibly TRBD1 for D (6 bases). The receptor was isolated from a female donor with Graves disease. The sequenced sample was peripheral blood mononuclear cells (PBMCs), obtained when the disease was refractory, from a patient treated with antithyroid drugs. CDR3 in amino acids: CASRLSGTPGGHGYTF. The CDR3 region has the DNA TGTGCCAGCAGGCTATCGGGAACCCCTGGGGGCCATGGCTACACCTTC.